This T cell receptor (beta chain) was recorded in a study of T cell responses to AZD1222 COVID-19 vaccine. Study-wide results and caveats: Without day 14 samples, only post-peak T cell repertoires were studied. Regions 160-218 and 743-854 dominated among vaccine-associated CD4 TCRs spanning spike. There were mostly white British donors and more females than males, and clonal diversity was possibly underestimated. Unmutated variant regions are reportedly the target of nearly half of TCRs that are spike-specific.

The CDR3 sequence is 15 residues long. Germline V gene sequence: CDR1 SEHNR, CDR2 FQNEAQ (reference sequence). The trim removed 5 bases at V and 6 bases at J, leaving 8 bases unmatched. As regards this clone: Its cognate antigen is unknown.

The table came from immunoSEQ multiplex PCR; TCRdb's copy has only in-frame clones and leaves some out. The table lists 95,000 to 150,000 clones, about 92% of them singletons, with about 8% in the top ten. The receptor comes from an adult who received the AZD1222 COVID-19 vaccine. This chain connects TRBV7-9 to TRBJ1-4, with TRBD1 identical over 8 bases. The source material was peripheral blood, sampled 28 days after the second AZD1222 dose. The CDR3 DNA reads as TGTGCCAGCAGCCCAGGGACAGGACGCTATGAAAAACTGTTTTTT. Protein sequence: CASSPGTGRYEKLFF. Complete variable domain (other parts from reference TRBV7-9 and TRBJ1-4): DTGVSQNPRHKITKRGQNVTFRCDPISEHNRLYWYRQTLGQGPEFLTYFQNEAQLEKSRLLSDRFSAERPKGSFSTLEIQRTEQGDSAMYLCASSPGTGRYEKLFFGSGTQLSVL.